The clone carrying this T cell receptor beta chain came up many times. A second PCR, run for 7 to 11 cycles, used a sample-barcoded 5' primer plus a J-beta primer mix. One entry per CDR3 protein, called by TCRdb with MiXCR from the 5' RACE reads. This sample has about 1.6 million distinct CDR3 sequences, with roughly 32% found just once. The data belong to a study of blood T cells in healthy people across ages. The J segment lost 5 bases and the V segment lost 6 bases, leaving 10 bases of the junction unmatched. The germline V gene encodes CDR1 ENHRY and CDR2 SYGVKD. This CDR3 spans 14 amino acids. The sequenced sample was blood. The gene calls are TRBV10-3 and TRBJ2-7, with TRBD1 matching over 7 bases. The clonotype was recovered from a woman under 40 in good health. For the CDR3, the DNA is TGTGCCATCAGCCCAGGGACAGTTGAGGACGAGCAGTACTTC. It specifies CAISPGTVEDEQYF.